This TCR beta chain derives from a study of blood T cell repertoires in COVID-19. Study-level background: Acute and convalescent COVID-19 samples came from the United States, Italy and Spain. T cells, B-cell-depleted T cells, or PBMCs provided the cDNA or gDNA that served as material.

Authors' methods: Reference gene primers were amplified, and this amplification served to estimate nucleated cell counts. The assay was immunoSEQ multiplex PCR, and TCRdb's table has in-frame clones only and misses some. The V and J calls and clone size come from that table; D and trimming were worked out from the DNA. The table has 15,000 to 20,000 clones, about 80% seen once. The clonotype comes from a man in his sixties with active or convalescent COVID-19. Sequenced input: peripheral blood.

The CDR3 loop is CASSQEYHGDTQYF. As DNA, the CDR3 is TGTGCCAGCAGCCAAGAATACCACGGAGATACGCAGTATTTT. The chain employs TRBV4-2 and TRBJ2-3; D call uncertain. V lost 0 bases, J lost 5 bases, and 9 bases lay in between. The CDR3 covers 14 residues. Germline values: CDR1 LGHNA, CDR2 YNFKEQ.